Each of the 28 T cell receptor beta chains below was sequenced from the same sample in a study of identical twins. TCRdb re-derived calls from the 5' RACE reads in MiXCR, one entry per CDR3 protein. This sample has 400,000 to 550,000 distinct CDR3 sequences, with 20% to 25% found just once. The same data also went into a second study, on T cells expressing NK-cell markers.

Specimen: CD4+ T cells sorted from blood. The receptor source for this set is a woman in her late teens or twenties in good health.

This clonotype was recorded at least ten times. The rearrangement uses TRBV5-1 and TRBJ2-3; 8 bases fit TRBD2. The ends lost 2 bases at V and 1 base at J; junction bases unmatched: 0. The CDR3 covers 14 residues. CDR1 is SGHRS, CDR2 YFSETQ, per germline. Here the CDR3 DNA reads TGCGCCAGCAGCTTTAGCGGGGGCACAGATACGCAGTATTTT. This translates into CASSFSGGTDTQYF.

This chain joins TRBV11-2 and TRBJ2-2; D is uncertain. In germline, CDR1 is SGHAT, CDR2 FQNNGV. This CDR3 spans 18 amino acids. The V end was cut by 0 bases, the J end by 0 bases, with 14 bases between. DNA for the CDR3: TGTGCCAGCAGCTTAGATCCAAGGCTGTCCCCGAACACCGGGGAGCTGTTTTTT. Translation: CASSLDPRLSPNTGELFF.

The rearrangement uses TRBV6-1 and TRBJ2-2; TRBD2 matches at 7 bases. Germline CDR1 reads MNHNS; CDR2 reads SASEGT. The length of the CDR3 is 14 residues. V shed 11 bases and J 2 bases; nucleotides not matched to a gene: 8. The CDR3 protein is CAVSGLTNTGELFF. The CDR3 nucleotides read TGTGCCGTTTCGGGACTAACTAACACCGGGGAGCTGTTTTTT.

In this sample, this clonotype turned up a few times. The V and J genes are TRBV12-3 or TRBV12-4 and TRBJ2-3; 8 bases are shared with TRBD2. The V gene end was trimmed by 5 bases and the J gene end by 1 base; junction bases not matched to a gene: 2. The CDR3 is 14 residues long. In nucleotides, the CDR3 is TGTGCCAGCAGTGCTAGCGGGCGCACAGATACGCAGTATTTT. Its translation is CASSASGRTDTQYF.

The chain joins TRBV7-8 to TRBJ2-1; D tentatively fits TRBD1 or TRBD2 (5 bases each). From germline, CDR1 is SGHVS and CDR2 FQNEAQ. Trimming stripped 6 bases from V and 0 bases from J, with 18 bases between. This CDR3 has 17 residues. Here the CDR3 reads CASRYRVGGSSYNEQFF. CDR3 in DNA: TGTGCCAGCAGATACCGCGTTGGGGGAAGCTCCTACAATGAGCAGTTCTTC.

This clonotype came up a few times. A junction boundary mismatches the germline segment, possibly from a read error. The chain uses TRBV10-2 and TRBJ1-6, with 8 positions matching TRBD1. The V gene's germline CDR1 is WSHSY and CDR2 SAAADI. The CDR3 sequence is 14 residues long. CDR3 region: CASSESTRPGQETF. For the CDR3, the DNA is TGCGCCAGCAGTGAGTCGACTAGACCGGGACAGGAAACGTTT.

The genes are TRBV7-2 and TRBJ2-7; D is perhaps TRBD2 (5 bases). Trimming stripped 1 base from V and 9 bases from J, with 10 bases between. CDR1 and CDR2 (germline): SGHTA, FQGNSA. The CDR3 has 12 residues. CDR3 sequence reads: CASSLVLARQYF. In nucleotides, the CDR3 is TGTGCCAGCAGCTTAGTCCTAGCAAGGCAGTACTTC.

The rearrangement links TRBV6-6 to TRBJ1-3; tentative D call: TRBD1 (5 bases). V dropped 6 bases and J dropped 0 bases, with 12 bases sitting between them. This CDR3 contains 15 residues. The germline gives CDR1 MNHNY, CDR2 SVGAGI (reference sequence). This chain's CDR3 is CASRVDGTSGNTIYF. The CDR3 DNA reads TGTGCCAGCAGAGTTGATGGGACCTCTGGAAACACCATATATTTT.

The chain's CDR3 is CASSYSRQGAEQYF. CDR3 coding DNA: TGTGCCAGCAGTTACTCGCGACAGGGGGCCGAGCAGTACTTC. The chain uses TRBV6-5 and TRBJ2-7; 10 bases map to TRBD1. The CDR3 sequence is 14 residues long. CDR1 is MNHEY, CDR2 SVGAGI, per germline. V was pared by 0 bases and J by 6 bases, with 2 bases of the junction left unmatched.

The rearrangement uses TRBV7-2 and TRBJ2-1; 10 nucleotides line up with TRBD2. V gave up 4 bases and J gave up 5 bases; unmatched junction bases: 5. Germline assignment: CDR1 SGHTA and CDR2 FQGNSA. This CDR3 comprises 15 residues. This CDR3 reads CASSYSGGRNNEQFF. The CDR3 DNA reads TGTGCCAGCAGCTATAGCGGGGGGAGGAACAATGAGCAGTTCTTC. The whole variable domain, remainder taken from reference TRBV7-2 and TRBJ2-1, is GAGVSQSPSNKVTEKGKDVELRCDPISGHTALYWYRQSLGQGLEFLIYFQGNSAPDKSGLPSDRFSAERTGGSVSTLTIQRTQQEDSAVYLCASSYSGGRNNEQFFGPGTRLTVL.

The CDR3 here is CASRTLAGGGLNEQFF. DNA for the CDR3: TGTGCCAGCAGAACCTTAGCGGGAGGGGGACTCAATGAGCAGTTCTTC. The chain links TRBV6-1 to TRBJ2-1; 11 bases agree with TRBD2. Germline V lookup: CDR1 MNHNS, CDR2 SASEGT. J gave up 6 bases and V 6 bases, and 10 bases lay outside the gene matches. The CDR3 runs to 16 residues.

This clonotype showed up just a few times. The chain has TRBV15 and TRBJ2-1, with 7 bases lining up with TRBD2. Unmatched junction bases numbered 12, after V lost 4 bases and J lost 6 bases. Germline CDR1 and CDR2: LNHNV and YYDKDF (reference sequence). The CDR3 spans 16 residues. The CDR3 protein is CATSNYKRDYSNEQFF. The CDR3, as DNA: TGTGCCACCAGCAACTACAAGCGGGACTATAGCAATGAGCAGTTCTTC.

This clonotype was detected only a few times. The DNA is left out, because the CDR3 cannot be placed on it with certainty; the CDR3 is given as TCRdb lists it. The chain carries TRBV12-3 or TRBV12-4 and TRBJ2-3; the table gives TRBD1 as D, unverified against the DNA. The CDR3 has 13 residues if both end residues are counted. CDR3 loop: CASSFGEGSTQYF.

In its sample, this clonotype was seen a few times. The rearrangement joins TRBV12-3 or TRBV12-4 to TRBJ2-3, with a tentative D call TRBD2 (6 bases). CDR3 length: 14 residues. The V gene lost 9 bases and the J gene lost 4 bases, with 17 bases spanning the gap. CDR3 sequence: CASSLRGRSDTQYF. In DNA form, the CDR3 reads TGTGCCAGTTCCCTCCGGGGGAGATCAGATACGCAGTATTTT.

This clonotype was counted a few times. This chain's CDR3 is CASSVQGEDSPLHF. CDR3 nucleotides: TGTGCCAGCAGTGTACAGGGTGAGGATTCACCCCTCCACTTT. The V call is TRBV6-2 or TRBV6-3, the J call TRBJ1-6, with TRBD1 as a possible D gene (6 bases). The germline V gene encodes CDR1 MNHEY and CDR2 SVGEGT. This CDR3 is built from 14 residues. V gave up 5 bases and J gave up 8 bases, with 13 bases separating them.

This clonotype appeared a few times. V and J are TRBV6-2 or TRBV6-3 and TRBJ2-6; TRBD1 aligns across 8 bases. The CDR3 sequence is 16 residues long. Germline V lookup: CDR1 MNHEY, CDR2 SVGEGT. Trimming removed 6 bases from V and 0 bases from J; junction bases left unmatched: 4. CDR3 in DNA: TGTGCCAGCAGAAACGACAGGGGCTCTGGGGCCAACGTCCTGACTTTC. Amino acids: CASRNDRGSGANVLTF.

The chain uses TRBV11-2 and TRBJ2-5; D possibly corresponds to TRBD1 (5 bases). The CDR3 length is 13 residues. Deletions cut 5 bases from V and 4 bases from J, with 11 bases between. Germline CDR1 and CDR2: SGHAT and FQNNGV. The CDR3 region has the DNA TGTGCCAGCAGCCCCCTAGGGGTAGAGACCCAGTACTTC. This gives the protein CASSPLGVETQYF.

This clonotype appeared a few times. This chain connects TRBV11-2 to TRBJ2-2; D unclear. Germline lookup yields CDR1 SGHAT and CDR2 FQNNGV. The CDR3 sequence is 16 residues long. The germline V and J ends were trimmed by 5 bases and 0 bases, with 13 bases remaining between them. CDR3 bases: TGTGCCAGCAGCAGGAGAAGGGTTACGAACACCGGGGAGCTGTTTTTT. Translated, it gives CASSRRRVTNTGELFF. Combining the CDR3 with reference TRBV11-2 and TRBJ2-2 gives the whole variable domain EAGVAQSPRYKIIEKRQSVAFWCNPISGHATLYWYQQILGQGPKLLIQFQNNGVVDDSQLPKDRFSAERLKGVDSTLKIQPAKLEDSAVYLCASSRRRVTNTGELFFGEGSRLTVL.

This clonotype occurred a few times. The V gene is TRBV5-1, the J gene TRBJ2-5; D is unclear. Germline CDR1 and CDR2: SGHRS and YFSETQ. The length of the CDR3 is 13 residues. V lost 7 bases, J lost 0 bases, and 10 bases lay in between. In nucleotides, the CDR3 is TGCGCCAGCGGCCCTGGTGACCAAGAGACCCAGTACTTC. Translating gives CASGPGDQETQYF.

This chain joins TRBV7-8 and TRBJ1-4; the D gene is possibly TRBD1 (6 bases). The CDR3 has 16 amino acids. The ends were cut back, 3 bases at V and 2 bases at J, with 13 bases in the middle. The V gene's germline CDR1 is SGHVS and CDR2 FQNEAQ. The CDR3 sequence is CASSFHRVPTNEKLFF. In nucleotides, the CDR3 is TGTGCCAGCAGCTTTCACAGGGTACCGACTAATGAAAAACTGTTTTTT.

The gene calls are TRBV6-1 and TRBJ1-2; D gene uncertain. V lost 2 bases and J lost 4, with 11 bases in between. The CDR3 has 14 residues. CDR1 MNHNS and CDR2 SASEGT come from the germline V gene. Written as DNA, the CDR3 is TGTGCCAGCAGTGAAAGTATCGTCGGCTATGGCTACACCTTC. Translating it yields CASSESIVGYGYTF.

This clonotype has a count of ten or more. The chain couples TRBV4-2 to TRBJ1-5, with D possibly TRBD1 on 6 matching bases. The CDR3 length is 13 residues. CDR1 and CDR2 from the germline V gene are LGHNA and YNFKEQ. Trimming removed 10 bases at V and 4 bases at J, with 14 bases between. CDR3 nucleotides: TGTGCCACCGGGGATACAGGGAATCAGCCCCAGCATTTT. This sequence encodes CATGDTGNQPQHF.

This clonotype was observed a single time. This chain uses TRBV11-3 with TRBJ2-2, with D possibly matching TRBD2 (5 bases). There are 16 residues in the CDR3. V gave up 5 bases and J gave up 1 base, with 14 bases separating them. The germline gives CDR1 SGHNT, CDR2 YENEEA. DNA for the CDR3: TGTGCCAGCAGCCCACTGTTCGGGGTGAACACCGGGGAGCTGTTTTTT. It yields the protein CASSPLFGVNTGELFF.

The genes are TRBV20-1 and TRBJ1-1, with no clear D. This CDR3 comprises 13 residues. Germline values: CDR1 DFQATT, CDR2 SNEGSKA (reference sequence). Trimming pared 3 bases from V and 3 bases from J, leaving 11 bases between. As DNA, the CDR3 is TGCAGTGCTAGCCAGGTGACGGACACTGAAGCTTTCTTT. Its translation is CSASQVTDTEAFF.

This clonotype was seen a handful of times. V and J are TRBV20-1 and TRBJ2-3; D unresolved. V was shortened by 1 base and J by 2 bases, with 4 bases between the two germline ends. The CDR3 totals 12 residues. Per the germline V gene, CDR1 is DFQATT and CDR2 is SNEGSKA (reference sequence). The CDR3 DNA reads as TGCAGTGCTAGAGCCAACACAGATACGCAGTATTTT. This gives the protein CSARANTDTQYF.

This clonotype was picked up a small number of times. The J gene is TRBJ1-2, the V gene TRBV12-3 or TRBV12-4; D is unclear. The CDR3 contains 15 residues. V was shortened by 6 bases and J by 0 bases, with 14 bases between the two germline ends. The CDR3 DNA follows: TGTGCCAGCAGCCCAAAAGCAATACCTAACTATGGCTACACCTTC. Translating gives CASSPKAIPNYGYTF.

This clonotype was counted a few times. This chain links TRBV20-1 with TRBJ2-3, with D perhaps matching TRBD2 (5 bases). Germline CDR1 is DFQATT and CDR2 is SNEGSKA (reference sequence). This CDR3 comprises 13 residues. V lost 4 bases, J lost 2 bases, and 10 bases lay in between. As DNA, the CDR3 is TGCAGTGCTAATGGAGGCCTCACAGATACGCAGTATTTT. Translation gives CSANGGLTDTQYF.

This clonotype occurred once. The CDR3: CASSPTPGLAGGIDEQFF. The DNA for the CDR3 is TGTGCCAGCAGCCCAACCCCCGGACTAGCGGGGGGGATAGATGAGCAGTTCTTC. The rearrangement uses TRBV5-6 and TRBJ2-1, with 15 bases aligning to TRBD2. After removal of 4 bases from V and 8 bases from J, the junction contained 13 bases not matched to a gene. The CDR3 covers 18 residues. Germline assignment: CDR1 SGHDT and CDR2 YYEEEE.